This T cell receptor (beta chain) was sequenced during a study of Tregs in tolerant kidney transplant recipients. Study context: Related graft donors supplied nonmyeloablative bone marrow transplants, and mixed chimerism was transient.

Profiling relied on immunoSEQ multiplex PCR, and the TCRdb table lists in-frame clones only, not all of them. The sample yields 60,000 to 75,000 clones, around 85% seen once. With 2 bases clipped from V and 0 bases from J, the junction kept 0 bases outside the gene matches. The germline V gene has CDR1 SGHTA and CDR2 FQGNSA. This CDR3 has 15 residues. An overnight rest at 37°C with roughly 200 IU/ml IL-2 preceded regulatory T cell sorting from thawed PBMCs. This clone was found a few times. The genes are TRBV7-2 and TRBJ1-5, with 8 bases aligning to TRBD1. The source material was Tregs from blood, sampled before the transplant. The receptor's source is a human donor who received a combined kidney and bone marrow transplant. The CDR3 sequence is CASSLQGASNQPQHF. The CDR3 DNA reads as TGTGCCAGCAGCTTACAGGGGGCTAGCAATCAGCCCCAGCATTTT.